These 25 T cell receptor beta chains share one sample of origin, sequenced in a study of beta chain features in type 1 diabetes. Broader study findings: Shortening of TCRB CDR3s, moderate but significant, appeared in all four CD4+ subsets of Type 1 diabetes patients.

What was sequenced were expressed TCRB transcripts, since all of the isolated RNA had been reverse transcribed. Assay used: immunoSEQ multiplex PCR; TCRdb lists only in-frame clones, some missing. Altogether 500,000 to 800,000 clones are present, around an eighth being singletons, with the ten largest covering around 0.12%. Their antigens remain unidentified. Source material: naive CD4+ T cells from blood. These receptors were collected from a man aged 25-45 years with type 1 diabetes.

This chain connects TRBV18 to TRBJ1-1; 7 bases are a match to TRBD1. The V and J ends lost 3 bases and 3 bases, in that order; junction bases with no gene match: 4. Germline CDR1 and CDR2: KGHSH and LQKENI. This CDR3 comprises 14 residues. The CDR3 sequence: CASSPRQGDTEAFF. DNA for the CDR3: TGTGCCAGCTCACCGCGGCAGGGGGACACTGAAGCTTTCTTT. The full variable domain, with the rest looked up from reference TRBV18 and TRBJ1-1, is NAGVMQNPRHLVRRRGQEARLRCSPMKGHSHVYWYRQLPEEGLKFMVYLQKENIIDESGMPKERFSAEFPKEGPSILRIQQVVRGDSAAYFCASSPRQGDTEAFFGQGTRLTVV.

V and J are TRBV30 and TRBJ2-7, with 8 bases matching TRBD1. The CDR3 has 15 residues. With V trimmed by 0 bases and J by 2 bases, 6 bases remained unmatched. CDR1 and CDR2 (germline): GTSNPN, SVGIG (reference sequence). The CDR3 nucleotides read TGTGCCTGGAGTGTTCCCGGGACAGGCACCTACGAGCAGTACTTC. Its protein is CAWSVPGTGTYEQYF.

This clone was seen a handful of times. The chain is built from TRBV30 and TRBJ2-7, with 7 positions matching TRBD1. CDR1 GTSNPN and CDR2 SVGIG come from the germline V gene (reference sequence). The CDR3 has 14 amino acids. J lost 1 base, V lost 3 bases, and 6 bases had no gene match. The CDR3 protein is CAWSGTAASYEQYF. The CDR3 DNA sequence: TGTGCCTGGAGCGGGACAGCGGCTTCCTACGAGCAGTACTTC.

This clone was seen a handful of times. CDR3 region: CASSPTVGNEQFF. CDR3 in DNA: TGTGCCAGCAGTCCGACGGTCGGAAATGAGCAGTTCTTC. The genes are TRBV27 and TRBJ2-1, with no clear D. Per germline, CDR1 MNHEY and CDR2 SMNVEV (reference sequence). Trimming took off 5 bases at V and 7 bases at J, with 12 bases between the two ends. The CDR3 runs 13 residues.

The V and J genes are TRBV6-6 and TRBJ2-7, with 10 bases identical to TRBD1. The CDR3 has 14 residues. V lost 5 bases, J lost 5 bases, and 6 bases stayed unmatched. Per germline, CDR1 MNHNY and CDR2 SVGAGI (reference sequence). The CDR3, as DNA: TGTGCCAGCAGTCGGACAGGGGGGGACCACGAGCAGTACTTC. Translating it yields CASSRTGGDHEQYF.

The V and J genes are TRBV5-6 and TRBJ2-3; 10 bases align to TRBD1. Germline V gives CDR1 SGHDT, CDR2 YYEEEE. The CDR3 is 15 amino acids. The V segment lost 6 bases and the J segment 5 bases; nucleotides outside the gene matches: 9. The CDR3 DNA sequence: TGTGCCAGCACCCGGGACAGGGGAGTGGGAGATACGCAGTATTTT. The encoded protein is CASTRDRGVGDTQYF.

This clone has just a few counts. This rearrangement joins TRBV7-9 to TRBJ2-1; 8 bases line up with TRBD2. CDR3 length: 16 residues. The germline CDR1 and CDR2 sequences are SEHNR and FQNEAQ (reference sequence). The V and J ends lost 5 bases and 5 bases, in that order; junction bases with no gene match: 11. The CDR3 sequence: CASSHQRGGVDNEQFF. CDR3 DNA: TGTGCCAGCAGCCACCAACGGGGGGGCGTAGACAATGAGCAGTTCTTC.

This clone was counted only a few times. The genes are TRBV25-1 and TRBJ1-5; no firm D call. Between the trimmed V and J ends, which lost 4 bases and 2 bases, there was a span of 12 bases. Looked up from germline, CDR1 is MGHDK and CDR2 is SYGVNS. This CDR3 has 15 amino acids. CDR3 in amino acids: CASSGSVSGNQPQHF. CDR3 nucleotide sequence: TGTGCCAGCAGTGGAAGTGTCAGCGGCAATCAGCCCCAGCATTTT.

This clone was found a few times. The genes are TRBV2 and TRBJ1-5, with 8 bases aligning to TRBD1. With V trimmed by 8 bases and J by 4 bases, 7 bases remained unmatched. The CDR3 sequence is 14 residues long. Germline V gene lookup returns CDR1 SNHLY and CDR2 FYNNEI. CDR3 in amino acids: CASAGGFENQPQHF. CDR3 coding DNA: TGTGCCAGCGCAGGGGGCTTCGAGAATCAGCCCCAGCATTTT.

Only a few counts were recorded for this clone. The chain recombines TRBV14 with TRBJ2-5; maybe TRBD1 (5 bases). The ends were cut back, 1 base at V and 1 base at J, with 13 bases in the middle. The CDR3 consists of 16 residues. Germline V gives CDR1 SGHDN, CDR2 FVKESK. The CDR3 is CASSQGVHRRQETQYF. The CDR3 DNA is TGTGCCAGCAGCCAAGGAGTACACAGGCGCCAAGAGACCCAGTACTTC.

The V gene is TRBV13, the J gene TRBJ1-2; D ambiguous. There are 14 residues in the CDR3. Between the trimmed V and J ends, which lost 5 bases and 0 bases, there was a span of 10 bases. The germline CDR1 and CDR2 sequences are PRHDT and FYEKMQ (reference sequence). CDR3 DNA sequence: TGTGCCAGCAGCCTTGCGACGTCTAACTATGGCTACACCTTC. This gives the protein CASSLATSNYGYTF. Drawing the rest from reference TRBV13 and TRBJ1-2, the complete variable domain is AAGVIQSPRHLIKEKRETATLKCYPIPRHDTVYWYQQGPGQDPQFLISFYEKMQSDKGSIPDRFSAQQFSDYHSELNMSSLELGDSALYFCASSLATSNYGYTFGSGTRLTVV.

This clone was recorded a few times. The rearrangement links TRBV18 to TRBJ1-5; a weak D match, TRBD1 (5 bases). In germline, CDR1 is KGHSH, CDR2 LQKENI. V lost 1 base to trimming and J lost 6 bases, with 10 bases between them. This CDR3 is built from 14 residues. DNA for the CDR3: TGTGCCAGCTCACCACGGGGGGAGGGTCAGCCCCAGCATTTT. It specifies CASSPRGEGQPQHF.

The rearrangement joins TRBV5-1 to TRBJ2-3; 9 nucleotides match TRBD1. Germline V gene data show CDR1 as SGHRS and CDR2 as YFSETQ. The CDR3 extends over 17 amino acids. Losses at the gene ends were 0 bases for V and 3 bases for J; bases not matched to a gene: 8. CDR3: CASSLGPTGTGTDTQYF. CDR3 in DNA: TGCGCCAGCAGCTTGGGACCCACCGGGACAGGGACAGATACGCAGTATTTT. Based on the CDR3 plus reference TRBV5-1 and TRBJ2-3, the full variable domain is KAGVTQTPRYLIKTRGQQVTLSCSPISGHRSVSWYQQTPGQGLQFLFEYFSETQRNKGNFPGRFSGRQFSNSRSEMNVSTLELGDSALYLCASSLGPTGTGTDTQYFGPGTRLTVL.

This clone was counted between two and nine times. The chain carries TRBV10-1 and TRBJ2-7; 9 bases match TRBD1. The CDR3 has 13 amino acids. The junction had 5 bases not matched to a gene; V was cut back by 8 bases and J by 3 bases. The germline V gene encodes CDR1 WNHNN and CDR2 SYGVQD (reference sequence). CDR3 protein: CASEAGQGYEQYF. For the CDR3, the DNA is TGCGCCAGCGAAGCGGGACAGGGCTACGAGCAGTACTTC.

This clone was counted only a few times. The chain combines TRBV25-1 with TRBJ2-5, with D hard to call. The CDR3 covers 12 residues. The V gene's germline CDR1 is MGHDK and CDR2 SYGVNS. Trimming shortened V by 4 bases and J by 0 bases, and 3 bases separated the two germline ends. CDR3 sequence: CASSANQETQYF. DNA for the CDR3: TGTGCCAGCAGTGCAAACCAAGAGACCCAGTACTTC. Combining the CDR3 with reference TRBV25-1 and TRBJ2-5 gives the whole variable domain EADIYQTPRYLVIGTGKKITLECSQTMGHDKMYWYQQDPGMELHLIHYSYGVNSTEKGDLSSESTVSRIRTEHFPLTLESARPSHTSQYLCASSANQETQYFGPGTRLLVL.

There are a few counts of this clone. The chain carries TRBV5-1 and TRBJ2-2; 7 positions agree with TRBD1. CDR3 length equals 14 residues. CDR1 and CDR2 from the germline V gene are SGHRS and YFSETQ. With V trimmed by 0 bases and J by 6 bases, 2 bases remained unmatched. The CDR3 nucleotides are TGCGCCAGCAGCTTGGGACAGGGTCCCGGGGAGCTGTTTTTT. It specifies CASSLGQGPGELFF. Together with reference TRBV5-1 and TRBJ2-2, the CDR3 gives the full variable domain: KAGVTQTPRYLIKTRGQQVTLSCSPISGHRSVSWYQQTPGQGLQFLFEYFSETQRNKGNFPGRFSGRQFSNSRSEMNVSTLELGDSALYLCASSLGQGPGELFFGEGSRLTVL.

Only a few counts were recorded for this clone. The chain recombines TRBV28 with TRBJ2-6; D is possibly TRBD1 (5 bases). V lost 3 bases, J lost 4 bases, and 10 bases lay in between. The CDR3 runs to 15 residues. Germline V CDR1 and CDR2: MDHEN, SYDVKM. In nucleotides, the CDR3 is TGTGCCAGCAGTTTTGACAGTTCGGGGGCCAACGTCCTGACTTTC. Protein: CASSFDSSGANVLTF.

This clone was found a few times. V is TRBV10-3 and J is TRBJ2-3; 7 bases are shared with TRBD1. The V gene end was trimmed by 5 bases and the J gene end by 2 bases; junction bases not matched to a gene: 4. The CDR3 sequence is 14 residues long. In germline, CDR1 is ENHRY, CDR2 SYGVKD. The CDR3 here is CAISRDRNTDTQYF. CDR3 DNA: TGTGCCATCAGTAGGGACAGAAACACAGATACGCAGTATTTT.

This clone occurred a few times. The J gene is TRBJ2-3, the V gene TRBV7-2, with 14 positions matching TRBD2. V lost 5 bases to trimming and J lost 1 base; unmatched junction nucleotides: 2. Germline CDR1 reads SGHTA; CDR2 reads FQGNSA. This CDR3 contains 16 residues. DNA of the CDR3: TGTGCCAGCAGCCAGGGACTAGCGGGGGGCACAGATACGCAGTATTTT. This translates into CASSQGLAGGTDTQYF.

This clone was counted between two and nine times. This rearrangement joins TRBV28 to TRBJ1-6; TRBD1 aligns across 7 bases. This CDR3 is built from 14 residues. CDR1 and CDR2 (germline): MDHEN, SYDVKM. The V and J ends lost 7 bases and 7 bases, in that order; junction bases with no gene match: 7. The CDR3 loop is CASTNRGLNSPLHF. CDR3 sequence (DNA): TGTGCCAGCACCAACAGGGGCCTCAATTCACCCCTCCACTTT.

This clone was seen a few times. The chain is built from TRBV7-2 and TRBJ1-1; D remains ambiguous. The germline gives CDR1 SGHTA, CDR2 FQGNSA. The CDR3 runs 14 residues. The V and J ends lost 5 bases and 3 bases respectively, with 13 bases between them. The CDR3 sequence is CASSPMLADTEAFF. CDR3 sequence (DNA): TGTGCCAGCAGCCCTATGTTGGCAGACACTGAAGCTTTCTTT.

The J gene is TRBJ2-1, the V gene TRBV4-2; TRBD2 aligns across 10 bases. The V gene end was trimmed by 3 bases and the J gene end by 6 bases; junction bases not matched to a gene: 8. CDR1 and CDR2 from the germline V gene are LGHNA and YNFKEQ. The CDR3 is made up of 16 amino acids. CDR3 protein: CASSHTGLASGNEQFF. CDR3 nucleotides: TGTGCCAGCAGCCATACGGGACTAGCGTCCGGCAATGAGCAGTTCTTC.

V usage is TRBV7-3 and J usage is TRBJ2-5; 8 nucleotides line up with TRBD1. This CDR3 spans 15 amino acids. The V and J ends lost 5 bases and 2 bases, in that order; junction bases with no gene match: 7. Germline V gene sequence: CDR1 SGHTA, CDR2 FQGTGA. The CDR3 DNA follows: TGTGCCAGCAGCCGCGGACAGGGTTTTCAAGAGACCCAGTACTTC. It codes for CASSRGQGFQETQYF.

The chain recombines TRBV18 with TRBJ2-1; a possible D gene is TRBD2 (5 bases). The V end lost 4 bases, the J end lost 2 bases, and 21 bases lay between the germline ends. The CDR3 length is 18 residues. CDR1 KGHSH and CDR2 LQKENI come from the germline V gene. The CDR3: CASSLVPLDGNPYNEQFF. CDR3 nucleotides: TGTGCCAGCTCACTGGTCCCTCTCGACGGGAACCCCTACAATGAGCAGTTCTTC.

The gene calls are TRBV18 and TRBJ2-1; D possibly corresponds to TRBD1 (6 bases). The CDR3 contains 16 residues. CDR1 is KGHSH and CDR2 is LQKENI in the germline V gene. Trimming removed 3 bases at V and 5 bases at J, with 17 bases between. This chain's CDR3 is CASSPNGQGRNNEQFF. The CDR3 nucleotides read TGTGCCAGCTCACCCAACGGGCAGGGGAGAAACAATGAGCAGTTCTTC. Complete variable domain (other parts from reference TRBV18 and TRBJ2-1): NAGVMQNPRHLVRRRGQEARLRCSPMKGHSHVYWYRQLPEEGLKFMVYLQKENIIDESGMPKERFSAEFPKEGPSILRIQQVVRGDSAAYFCASSPNGQGRNNEQFFGPGTRLTVL.